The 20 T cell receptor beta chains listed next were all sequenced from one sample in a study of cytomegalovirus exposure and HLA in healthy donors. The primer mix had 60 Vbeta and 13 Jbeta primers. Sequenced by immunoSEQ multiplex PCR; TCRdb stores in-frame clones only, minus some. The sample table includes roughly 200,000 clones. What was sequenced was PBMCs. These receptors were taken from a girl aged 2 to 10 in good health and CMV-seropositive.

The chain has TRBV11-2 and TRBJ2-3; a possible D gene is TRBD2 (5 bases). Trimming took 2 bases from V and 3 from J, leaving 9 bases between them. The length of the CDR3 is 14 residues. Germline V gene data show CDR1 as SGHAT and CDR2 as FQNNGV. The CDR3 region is CASSLNPGTDTQYF. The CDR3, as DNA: TGTGCCAGCAGCTTAAACCCGGGGACAGATACGCAGTATTTT.

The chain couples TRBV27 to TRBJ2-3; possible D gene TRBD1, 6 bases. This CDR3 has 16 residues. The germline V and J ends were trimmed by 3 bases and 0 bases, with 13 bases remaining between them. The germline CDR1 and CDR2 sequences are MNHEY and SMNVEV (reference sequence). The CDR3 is CASSFLGRGSTDTQYF. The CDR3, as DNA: TGTGCCAGCAGTTTTTTAGGCAGGGGTAGCACAGATACGCAGTATTTT.

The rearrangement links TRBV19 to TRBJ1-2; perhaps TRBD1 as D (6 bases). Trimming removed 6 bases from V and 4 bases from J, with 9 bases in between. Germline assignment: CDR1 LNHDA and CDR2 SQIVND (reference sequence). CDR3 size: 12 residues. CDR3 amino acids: CASRRTVYGYTF. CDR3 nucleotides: TGTGCCAGTAGGAGGACAGTCTATGGCTACACCTTC.

The CDR3 DNA reads as TGCGCCAGCAGCCCACCCGGCGGCTATGGCTACACCTTC. Protein product: CASSPPGGYGYTF. The chain carries TRBV4-1 and TRBJ1-2; D is ambiguous. V was cut by 4 bases and J by 4 bases, with 10 bases left in between. Germline CDR1 is MGHRA and CDR2 is YSYEKL. This CDR3 is built from 13 residues.

Here the CDR3 DNA reads TGCAGCGTTGAAGATAGCGGGAGCGACACCGGGGAGCTGTTTTTT. Its translation: CSVEDSGSDTGELFF. The genes are TRBV29-1 and TRBJ2-2; 9 bases align to TRBD2. CDR1 is SQVTM, CDR2 ANQGSEA, per germline. CDR3 size: 15 residues. The V and J ends lost 0 bases and 3 bases, in that order; junction bases with no gene match: 2.

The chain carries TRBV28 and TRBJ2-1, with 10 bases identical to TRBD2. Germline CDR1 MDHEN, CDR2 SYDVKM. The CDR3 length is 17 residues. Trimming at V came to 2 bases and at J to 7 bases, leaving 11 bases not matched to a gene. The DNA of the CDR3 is TGTGCCAGCAGTTTAATCCCCCTAGCGGGAGTACAGAATGAGCAGTTCTTC. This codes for CASSLIPLAGVQNEQFF.

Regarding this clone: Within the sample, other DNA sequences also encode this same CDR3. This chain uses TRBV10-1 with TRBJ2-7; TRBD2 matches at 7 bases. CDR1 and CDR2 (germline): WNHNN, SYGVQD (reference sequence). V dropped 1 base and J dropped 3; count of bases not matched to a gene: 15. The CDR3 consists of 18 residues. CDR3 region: CASSEFGAAPGGGYEQYF. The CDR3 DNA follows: TGCGCCAGCAGTGAGTTCGGTGCGGCCCCGGGGGGTGGCTACGAGCAGTACTTC.

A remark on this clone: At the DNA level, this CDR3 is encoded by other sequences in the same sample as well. The CDR3 loop reads CASSSTGGNTEAFF. CDR3 coding DNA: TGTGCCAGCAGTTCCACAGGGGGGAACACTGAAGCTTTCTTT. This chain joins TRBV6-5 and TRBJ1-1; TRBD1 matches at 8 bases. The V segment lost 4 bases and the J segment 1 base; nucleotides outside the gene matches: 2. Germline CDR1 MNHEY, CDR2 SVGAGI. The CDR3 runs to 14 residues.

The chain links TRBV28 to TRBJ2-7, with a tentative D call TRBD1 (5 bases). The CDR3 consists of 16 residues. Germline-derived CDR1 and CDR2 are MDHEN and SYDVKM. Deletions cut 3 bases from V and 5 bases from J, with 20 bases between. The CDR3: CASSFPLQGQTHEQYF. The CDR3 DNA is TGTGCCAGCAGTTTCCCCTTACAAGGACAAACCCACGAGCAGTACTTC.

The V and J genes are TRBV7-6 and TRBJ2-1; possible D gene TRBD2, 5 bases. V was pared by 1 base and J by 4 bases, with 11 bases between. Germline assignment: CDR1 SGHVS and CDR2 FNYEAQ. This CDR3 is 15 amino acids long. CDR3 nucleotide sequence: TGTGCCAGCAGCTTAGAATCTAGCCTATACAATGAGCAGTTCTTC. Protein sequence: CASSLESSLYNEQFF.

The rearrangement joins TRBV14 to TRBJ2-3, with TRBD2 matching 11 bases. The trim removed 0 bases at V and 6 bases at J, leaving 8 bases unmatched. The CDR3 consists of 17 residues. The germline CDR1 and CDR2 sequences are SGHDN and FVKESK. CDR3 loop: CASSQDLAGGRWDTQYF. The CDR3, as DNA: TGTGCCAGCAGCCAAGATCTAGCGGGAGGCCGGTGGGATACGCAGTATTTT.

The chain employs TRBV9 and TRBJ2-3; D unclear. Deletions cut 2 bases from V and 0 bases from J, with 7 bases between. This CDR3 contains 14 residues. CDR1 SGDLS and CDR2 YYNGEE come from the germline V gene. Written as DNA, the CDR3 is TGTGCCAGCAGCGTGCGATCTAGCACAGATACGCAGTATTTT. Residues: CASSVRSSTDTQYF.

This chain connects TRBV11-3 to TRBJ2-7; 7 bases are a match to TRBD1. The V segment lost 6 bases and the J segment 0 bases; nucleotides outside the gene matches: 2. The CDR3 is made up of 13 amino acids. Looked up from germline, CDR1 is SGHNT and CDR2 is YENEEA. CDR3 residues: CASSWDSSYEQYF. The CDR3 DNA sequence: TGTGCCAGCAGTTGGGACAGCTCCTACGAGCAGTACTTC.

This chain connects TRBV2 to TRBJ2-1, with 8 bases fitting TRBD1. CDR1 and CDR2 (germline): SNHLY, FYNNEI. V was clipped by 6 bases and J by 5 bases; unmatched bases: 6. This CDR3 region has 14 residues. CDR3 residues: CASRDRVFDNEQFF. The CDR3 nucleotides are TGTGCCAGCAGGGACAGGGTGTTTGACAATGAGCAGTTCTTC.

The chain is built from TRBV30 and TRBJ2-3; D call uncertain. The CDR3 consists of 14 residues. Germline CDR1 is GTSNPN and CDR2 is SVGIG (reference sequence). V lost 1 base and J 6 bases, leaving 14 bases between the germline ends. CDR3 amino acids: CAWSAPRTSDTQYF. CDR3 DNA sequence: TGTGCCTGGAGTGCCCCTAGAACCTCGGATACGCAGTATTTT.

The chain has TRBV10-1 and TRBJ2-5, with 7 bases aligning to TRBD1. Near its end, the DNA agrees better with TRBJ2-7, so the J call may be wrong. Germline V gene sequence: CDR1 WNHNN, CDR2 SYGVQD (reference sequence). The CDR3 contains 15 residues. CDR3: CASSESRQGKNEQYF. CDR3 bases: TGCGCCAGCAGTGAGTCGCGACAGGGAAAAAACGAGCAGTACTTC.

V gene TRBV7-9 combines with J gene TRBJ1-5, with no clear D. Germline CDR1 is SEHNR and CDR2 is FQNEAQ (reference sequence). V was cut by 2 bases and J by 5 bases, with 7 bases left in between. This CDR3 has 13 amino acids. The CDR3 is CASSLLGDQPQHF. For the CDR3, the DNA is TGTGCCAGCAGCTTACTCGGAGATCAGCCCCAGCATTTT. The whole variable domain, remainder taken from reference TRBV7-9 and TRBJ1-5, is DTGVSQNPRHKITKRGQNVTFRCDPISEHNRLYWYRQTLGQGPEFLTYFQNEAQLEKSRLLSDRFSAERPKGSFSTLEIQRTEQGDSAMYLCASSLLGDQPQHFGDGTRLSIL.

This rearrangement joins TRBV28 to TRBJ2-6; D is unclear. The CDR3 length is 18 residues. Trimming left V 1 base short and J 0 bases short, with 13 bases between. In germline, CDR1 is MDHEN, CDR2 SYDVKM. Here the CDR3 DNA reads TGTGCCAGCAGTTTATATTTCAGTGACTCCTCTGGGGCCAACGTCCTGACTTTC. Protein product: CASSLYFSDSSGANVLTF.

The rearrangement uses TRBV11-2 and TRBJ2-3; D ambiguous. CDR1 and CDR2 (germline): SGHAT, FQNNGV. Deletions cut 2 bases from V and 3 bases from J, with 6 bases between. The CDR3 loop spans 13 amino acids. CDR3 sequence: CASSLLLTDTQYF. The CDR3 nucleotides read TGTGCCAGCAGCTTACTTCTGACAGATACGCAGTATTTT. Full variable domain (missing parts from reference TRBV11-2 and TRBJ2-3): EAGVAQSPRYKIIEKRQSVAFWCNPISGHATLYWYQQILGQGPKLLIQFQNNGVVDDSQLPKDRFSAERLKGVDSTLKIQPAKLEDSAVYLCASSLLLTDTQYFGPGTRLTVL.

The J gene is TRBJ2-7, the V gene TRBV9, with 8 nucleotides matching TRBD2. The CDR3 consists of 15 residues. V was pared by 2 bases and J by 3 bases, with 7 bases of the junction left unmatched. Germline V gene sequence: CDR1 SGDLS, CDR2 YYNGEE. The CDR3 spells CASSVQLAEIYEQYF. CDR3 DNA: TGTGCCAGCAGCGTCCAACTAGCGGAAATCTACGAGCAGTACTTC.